The clone carrying this T cell receptor (beta chain) was seen a single time. As processed by the authors: The authors estimated nucleated cell counts from reference gene primer amplification. Method: immunoSEQ multiplex PCR; TCRdb's copy keeps in-frame clones and lacks some. V, J and clone size are taken as reported in that table, and D and trimming were inferred from the DNA itself. Found here are around 120,000 clones, approximately 80% of them singletons; the top ten hold 20% to 25%. These data originate in a study of blood T cell repertoires in COVID-19. Study context: Samples of COVID-19 (acute and convalescent) were obtained from the United States, Italy and Spain. T cells, B-cell-depleted T cells, or PBMCs provided the cDNA or gDNA that served as material.

This clonotype was obtained from a man between 65 and 79 years old with active or convalescent COVID-19. The sample consisted of peripheral blood.

The CDR3 reads CAIQGDTEAFF. CDR3 DNA sequence: TGTGCCATACAGGGGGACACTGAAGCTTTCTTT. The gene calls are TRBV10-3 and TRBJ1-1, with TRBD1 identical over 8 bases. V dropped 9 bases and J dropped 3; count of bases not matched to a gene: 0. The germline CDR1 and CDR2 sequences are ENHRY and SYGVKD. The CDR3 runs 11 residues.